Presented here are 14 T cell receptor beta chains from one specimen sequenced in a study of shared clonotypes between healthy human individuals. The data were produced by immunoSEQ multiplex PCR, yet TCRdb's version contains in-frame clones alone and is incomplete. This sample has fewer than 3 million clones, with less than 95% found just once. The specimen was naive CD4+ T cells from PBMCs. Noted subset: CD45RA+ positively selected. These receptors came from a man between 18 and 29 years old in good health. Some clones in this sample may be carry-over from other donors' samples.

V gene TRBV27 combines with J gene TRBJ2-3; D gene ambiguous. Trimming pared 3 bases from V and 5 bases from J, leaving 12 bases between. The CDR3 totals 14 residues. Germline V gene sequence: CDR1 MNHEY, CDR2 SMNVEV (reference sequence). CDR3 amino acids: CASSLYPRLDTQYF. For the CDR3, the DNA is TGTGCCAGCAGTTTGTACCCGCGGTTAGATACGCAGTATTTT.

The chain recombines TRBV5-6 with TRBJ2-1; D is possibly TRBD1 (5 bases). Trimming pared 4 bases from V and 16 bases from J, leaving 18 bases between. Germline CDR1 SGHDT, CDR2 YYEEEE. CDR3 length: 12 amino acids. CDR3 loop: CASSRTVQGNFF. The CDR3 nucleotides are TGTGCCAGCAGCAGGACGGTCCAGGGAAACTTCTTC.

The V call is TRBV30, the J call TRBJ2-5; 10 nucleotides line up with TRBD1. The CDR3 spans 12 residues. The germline gives CDR1 GTSNPN, CDR2 SVGIG (reference sequence). V shed 8 bases and J 5 bases; nucleotides not matched to a gene: 5. The CDR3 DNA sequence: TGTGCCAGGACAGGGGGAGCCGAGACCCAGTACTTC. The encoded protein is CARTGGAETQYF. Drawing the rest from reference TRBV30 and TRBJ2-5, the complete variable domain is SQTIHQWPATLVQPVGSPLSLECTVEGTSNPNLYWYRQAAGRGLQLLFYSVGIGQISSEVPQNLSASRPQDRQFILSSKKLLLSDSGFYLCARTGGAETQYFGPGTRLLVL.

The chain uses TRBV30 and TRBJ1-2; maybe TRBD1 (5 bases). Trimming removed 1 base at V and 2 bases at J, with 5 bases between. The CDR3 covers 12 residues. Germline CDR1 reads GTSNPN; CDR2 reads SVGIG (reference sequence). Written as DNA, the CDR3 is TGTGCCTGGAGTGACAGGAACTATGGCTACACCTTC. It specifies CAWSDRNYGYTF.

This sequence joins TRBV7-2 and TRBJ1-2; D not certain. The V gene's germline CDR1 is SGHTA and CDR2 FQGNSA. The CDR3 has 16 residues. Deletions cut 1 base from V and 4 bases from J, with 16 bases between. The CDR3 region has the DNA TGTGCCAGCAGCTTAGAGGGCAGGCTGCCCGGCTATGGCTACACCTTC. Its translation: CASSLEGRLPGYGYTF.

The chain combines TRBV6-5 with TRBJ2-5; either TRBD1 or TRBD2 may fit D (5 bases each). The V end lost 2 bases, the J end lost 5 bases, and 18 bases lay between the germline ends. There are 16 residues in the CDR3. CDR1 MNHEY and CDR2 SVGAGI come from the germline V gene. CDR3: CASSYRGTSPVETQYF. DNA for the CDR3: TGTGCCAGCAGTTACAGGGGCACTAGTCCGGTGGAGACCCAGTACTTC.

The chain recombines TRBV28 with TRBJ2-5; the match to TRBD2 covers 8 bases. The length of the CDR3 is 17 residues. The V and J ends lost 1 base and 4 bases, in that order; junction bases with no gene match: 11. CDR1 and CDR2 (germline): MDHEN, SYDVKM. The CDR3 sequence is CASSLSPFGRATETQYF. As DNA, the CDR3 is TGTGCCAGCAGTTTATCCCCTTTCGGGAGGGCCACAGAGACCCAGTACTTC.

As for this clone: This CDR3 is also generated by other DNA sequences in the sample. The chain joins TRBV9 to TRBJ1-1; unclear D gene. This CDR3 comprises 14 residues. Germline V gene data show CDR1 as SGDLS and CDR2 as YYNGEE. Trimming removed 3 bases from V and 0 bases from J, with 9 bases in between. CDR3 nucleotides: TGTGCCAGCAGCGCAGGACCCATGAACACTGAAGCTTTCTTT. Its translation: CASSAGPMNTEAFF. The full variable domain, with the rest looked up from reference TRBV9 and TRBJ1-1, is DSGVTQTPKHLITATGQRVTLRCSPRSGDLSVYWYQQSLDQGLQFLIQYYNGEERAKGNILERFSAQQFPDLHSELNLSSLELGDSALYFCASSAGPMNTEAFFGQGTRLTVV.

As for this clone: Different DNA sequences within this sample yield the same CDR3. The chain links TRBV30 to TRBJ2-7; D may be TRBD1 (6 bases). The ends were cut back, 8 bases at V and 2 bases at J, with 10 bases in the middle. The CDR3 extends over 11 amino acids. From germline, CDR1 is GTSNPN and CDR2 SVGIG (reference sequence). The CDR3 nucleotides are TGTGCCGGAACAGGGACCTACGAGCAGTACTTC. This translates into CAGTGTYEQYF.

This chain joins TRBV7-7 and TRBJ2-3, with 8 bases lining up with TRBD2. The CDR3 spans 15 residues. Germline V gene data show CDR1 as SSHAT and CDR2 as FNYEAQ (reference sequence). With V trimmed by 7 bases and J by 9 bases, 15 bases remained unmatched. CDR3 DNA: TGTGCCAGCACCGCGGGCGCGGGAGGTGACGAAACGCAGTATTTT. Translating gives CASTAGAGGDETQYF.

This chain links TRBV28 with TRBJ2-1; 10 bases match TRBD1. J gave up 0 bases and V 5 bases, and 13 bases lay outside the gene matches. Germline V gives CDR1 MDHEN, CDR2 SYDVKM. The CDR3 is made up of 19 amino acids. CDR3 in amino acids: CASSLVPGQGISSYNEQFF. CDR3 coding DNA: TGTGCCAGCAGTCTAGTCCCGGGACAGGGGATAAGCTCCTACAATGAGCAGTTCTTC.

The J gene is TRBJ2-1, the V gene TRBV27; 8 bases are a match to TRBD1. The CDR3 length is 16 residues. Germline-derived CDR1 and CDR2 are MNHEY and SMNVEV (reference sequence). V shed 6 bases, J shed 2 bases, and the junction held 9 bases outside the gene matches. CDR3 nucleotide sequence: TGTGCCAGCAGGCCCAACCGGGACAGGACCTACAATGAGCAGTTCTTC. This codes for CASRPNRDRTYNEQFF.

J is TRBJ2-5 and V is TRBV28; D is unclear. The J call may be wrong; the DNA end is better matched by TRBJ2-7. There are 10 residues in the CDR3. Germline CDR1 is MDHEN and CDR2 is SYDVKM. The CDR3 nucleotides read TGTGCCAGCGGCAGCTACGAGCAGTACTTC. It is translated as CASGSYEQYF.

The V and J genes are TRBV5-1 and TRBJ2-1, with a possible D match to TRBD2 (6 bases). Per the germline V gene, CDR1 is SGHRS and CDR2 is YFSETQ. The V gene lost 3 bases and the J gene lost 10 bases, with 23 bases spanning the gap. This CDR3 has 16 amino acids. The CDR3 sequence is CASSSGGSSLGVEQFF. CDR3 DNA: TGCGCCAGCAGCTCCGGGGGTTCAAGTTTAGGCGTGGAGCAGTTCTTC.